The 26 T cell receptor beta chains given below trace back to one sample, sequenced in a study of blood T cell repertoires in COVID-19. Repertoires were generated with immunoSEQ multiplex PCR, while TCRdb's copy carries only in-frame clones and drops some. This table has more than 300,000 clones, 80% to 95% appearing once. Sequenced: PBMCs or T cells enriched from blood (not recorded which). The source of these receptors is a woman aged 40 to 50 who had been exposed to COVID-19.

This chain uses TRBV4-3 with TRBJ1-2, with 9 bases lining up with TRBD1. The CDR3 length is 15 residues. V lost 4 bases and J lost 8; bases outside the gene matches: 11. The germline gives CDR1 LGHNA, CDR2 YSLEER. The CDR3 DNA follows: TGCGCCAGCAGCCGGGGGACAGGGAATACAAAAGGCTACACCTTC. Its translation: CASSRGTGNTKGYTF.

As concerns this clone: Other DNA sequences in the same sample also yield this CDR3. The chain is built from TRBV9 and TRBJ1-6; D is perhaps TRBD1 (6 bases). V lost 0 bases, J lost 10 bases, and 14 bases lay in between. Germline V gives CDR1 SGDLS, CDR2 YYNGEE. This CDR3 has 15 residues. This CDR3 is CASSVEGRGNSPLHF. The CDR3 DNA sequence: TGTGCCAGCAGCGTAGAGGGCAGGGGAAACTCACCCCTCCACTTT.

The V and J genes are TRBV18 and TRBJ2-3, with TRBD1 as a possible D gene (5 bases). Germline V lookup: CDR1 KGHSH, CDR2 LQKENI. Trimming left V 3 bases short and J 2 bases short, with 9 bases between. The CDR3 runs 14 residues. For the CDR3, the DNA is TGTGCCAGCTCACCCGACAGCTTCACAGATACGCAGTATTTT. Its protein product is CASSPDSFTDTQYF.

The genes are TRBV18 and TRBJ1-2; 10 positions match TRBD1. CDR1 KGHSH and CDR2 LQKENI come from the germline V gene. The CDR3 covers 14 residues. The ends lost 4 bases at V and 3 bases at J; junction bases unmatched: 2. Here the CDR3 DNA reads TGTGCCAGCTCACTGGACAGGGGGGACTATGGCTACACCTTC. It is translated as CASSLDRGDYGYTF.

CDR3 bases: TGTGCCAGCAGTGATGGGGACAGACTTAGCAATCAGCCCCAGCATTTT. Translated, it gives CASSDGDRLSNQPQHF. The V gene is TRBV2, the J gene TRBJ1-5; 7 positions agree with TRBD1. Per germline, CDR1 SNHLY and CDR2 FYNNEI. The junction had 5 bases not matched to a gene; V was cut back by 3 bases and J by 0 bases. The CDR3 sequence is 16 residues long. The full variable domain, with the rest looked up from reference TRBV2 and TRBJ1-5, is EPEVTQTPSHQVTQMGQEVILRCVPISNHLYFYWYRQILGQKVEFLVSFYNNEISEKSEIFDDQFSVERPDGSNFTLKIRSTKLEDSAMYFCASSDGDRLSNQPQHFGDGTRLSIL.

The chain carries TRBV28 and TRBJ2-1, with 10 bases fitting TRBD2. The CDR3 runs 15 residues. The ends lost 6 bases at V and 6 bases at J; junction bases unmatched: 8. Germline V gives CDR1 MDHEN, CDR2 SYDVKM. The CDR3 sequence is CASRRGASGSNEQFF. The CDR3 DNA reads TGTGCCAGCAGGAGGGGGGCTAGCGGGAGCAATGAGCAGTTCTTC. The variable domain in full, completed from reference TRBV28 and TRBJ2-1, reads DVKVTQSSRYLVKRTGEKVFLECVQDMDHENMFWYRQDPGLGLRLIYFSYDVKMKEKGDIPEGYSVSREKKERFSLILESASTNQTSMYLCASRRGASGSNEQFFGPGTRLTVL.

The V call is TRBV3-1 (or the pseudogene TRBV3-2), the J call TRBJ1-3; tentatively, D is TRBD1 (5 bases). CDR3 length: 18 residues. The germline V gene has CDR1 LGHDT and CDR2 YNNKEL (reference sequence). The ends were cut back, 3 bases at V and 0 bases at J, with 18 bases in the middle. Written as DNA, the CDR3 is TGTGCCAGCAGCCAGGGCGAAGGACACGAGTACTCTGGAAACACCATATATTTT. Translating it yields CASSQGEGHEYSGNTIYF.

For the CDR3, the DNA is TGTGCCAGCAGTTTAAGGGGGGGAATGTCTGAAGCTTTCTTT. Its protein is CASSLRGGMSEAFF. V usage is TRBV27 and J usage is TRBJ1-1; perhaps TRBD1 as D (6 bases). The V end was cut by 2 bases, the J end by 6 bases, with 13 bases between. CDR3 length: 14 residues. The germline CDR1 and CDR2 sequences are MNHEY and SMNVEV (reference sequence).

In its sample, this clone was seen a few times. The chain carries TRBV5-1 and TRBJ2-7; 11 bases fit TRBD2. This CDR3 region has 15 residues. Germline V CDR1 and CDR2: SGHRS, YFSETQ. The V and J ends lost 4 bases and 0 bases, in that order; junction bases with no gene match: 3. CDR3 nucleotides: TGCGCCAGCAGCCCGACTAGCGGGATCTCCTACGAGCAGTACTTC. This translates into CASSPTSGISYEQYF.

V gene TRBV18 combines with J gene TRBJ2-1; D unresolved. The CDR3 is 14 residues long. Germline CDR1 KGHSH, CDR2 LQKENI. V was shortened by 2 bases and J by 4 bases, with 9 bases between the two germline ends. The CDR3 protein is CASSPSAGYNEQFF. The CDR3 DNA reads as TGTGCCAGCTCACCATCGGCAGGTTACAATGAGCAGTTCTTC.

V is TRBV6-5 and J is TRBJ2-3, with TRBD2 identical over 7 bases. The germline V gene encodes CDR1 MNHEY and CDR2 SVGAGI. With V trimmed by 5 bases and J by 4 bases, 3 bases remained unmatched. The CDR3 length is 13 residues. The chain's CDR3 is CASSKTSSDTQYF. The CDR3 coding sequence is TGTGCCAGCAGTAAGACTAGCTCAGATACGCAGTATTTT.

The rearrangement uses TRBV3-1 (or the pseudogene TRBV3-2) and TRBJ2-4; maybe TRBD2 (6 bases). The V end was cut by 4 bases, the J end by 0 bases, with 10 bases between. Looked up from germline, CDR1 is LGHDT and CDR2 is YNNKEL (reference sequence). The CDR3 runs 15 residues. CDR3 DNA sequence: TGTGCCAGCAGCCGAGGCGGGACAGCCAAAAACATTCAGTACTTC. Its protein is CASSRGGTAKNIQYF.

The chain recombines TRBV19 with TRBJ2-5; D possibly corresponds to TRBD1 (7 bases). CDR3 length: 13 amino acids. V lost 4 bases to trimming and J lost 5 bases, with 11 bases between them. Germline values: CDR1 LNHDA, CDR2 SQIVND (reference sequence). The CDR3 DNA reads TGTGCCAGTAGTACGACAGGGAGGGAGACCCAGTACTTC. Translation gives CASSTTGRETQYF.

This chain uses TRBV2 with TRBJ1-4; 8 nucleotides agree with TRBD1. The CDR3 has 16 residues. CDR1 is SNHLY and CDR2 is FYNNEI in the germline V gene. Trimming removed 7 bases from V and 7 bases from J; junction bases left unmatched: 14. CDR3 in amino acids: CASTDRIAGGPEKLFF. The CDR3 coding sequence is TGTGCCAGCACCGACCGGATAGCAGGGGGCCCTGAAAAACTGTTTTTT. Together with reference TRBV2 and TRBJ1-4, the CDR3 gives the full variable domain: EPEVTQTPSHQVTQMGQEVILRCVPISNHLYFYWYRQILGQKVEFLVSFYNNEISEKSEIFDDQFSVERPDGSNFTLKIRSTKLEDSAMYFCASTDRIAGGPEKLFFGSGTQLSVL.

This chain joins TRBV12-3 or TRBV12-4 and TRBJ1-2; D call uncertain. This CDR3 has 13 amino acids. Trimming took off 1 base at V and 6 bases at J, with 9 bases between the two ends. CDR3 nucleotides: TGTGCCAGCAGTTTAGTCGCGGGGAATGGCTACACCTTC. Translating gives CASSLVAGNGYTF.

This chain links TRBV19 with TRBJ1-2, with no clear D. Trimming pared 2 bases from V and 5 bases from J, leaving 6 bases between. The CDR3 runs to 12 residues. Looked up from germline, CDR1 is LNHDA and CDR2 is SQIVND (reference sequence). The CDR3 nucleotides read TGTGCCAGTAGTATAACCGAGTATGGCTACACCTTC. It is translated as CASSITEYGYTF.

The gene calls are TRBV5-4 and TRBJ1-2; TRBD1 aligns across 7 bases. This CDR3 is built from 15 residues. Trimming took 1 base from V and 4 from J; bases not matched to a gene: 7. Germline CDR1 and CDR2: SGHNT and YYREEE (reference sequence). This CDR3 is CASSLNRGQSYGYTF. The DNA of the CDR3 is TGTGCCAGCAGCTTGAACAGGGGTCAGAGCTATGGCTACACCTTC.

The rearrangement uses TRBV6-5 and TRBJ1-6; a possible D gene is TRBD1 (6 bases). The CDR3 totals 14 residues. V lost 7 bases and J 5 bases, leaving 12 bases between the germline ends. Germline V CDR1 and CDR2: MNHEY, SVGAGI. The CDR3 loop is CASTRDTNNSPLHF. CDR3 sequence (DNA): TGTGCCAGCACCCGGGACACCAATAATTCACCCCTCCACTTT.

The chain combines TRBV5-1 with TRBJ2-5; 7 bases are shared with TRBD1. This CDR3 is 17 amino acids long. V lost 0 bases and J lost 2; bases outside the gene matches: 10. Germline CDR1 and CDR2: SGHRS and YFSETQ. CDR3 sequence (DNA): TGCGCCAGCAGCTTGGTCATTGGCAGGGGGACGCAAGAGACCCAGTACTTC. It is translated as CASSLVIGRGTQETQYF.

The chain carries TRBV2 and TRBJ1-1; tentative D call: TRBD1 (5 bases). The CDR3 has 14 amino acids. Trimming shortened V by 6 bases and J by 4 bases, and 15 bases separated the two germline ends. Germline CDR1 SNHLY, CDR2 FYNNEI. The CDR3 protein is CASRETERATEAFF. CDR3 sequence (DNA): TGTGCCAGCAGGGAGACAGAACGGGCCACTGAAGCTTTCTTT.

This chain joins TRBV11-1 and TRBJ1-1; D gene ambiguous. The V end lost 6 bases, the J end lost 0 bases, and 8 bases lay between the germline ends. This CDR3 region has 13 residues. Germline loops: CDR1 SGHAT, CDR2 FQDESV (reference sequence). For the CDR3, the DNA is TGTGCCAGCAGTCGAACAGTGAACACTGAAGCTTTCTTT. Its protein product is CASSRTVNTEAFF. Combining the CDR3 with reference TRBV11-1 and TRBJ1-1 gives the whole variable domain EAEVAQSPRYKITEKSQAVAFWCDPISGHATLYWYRQILGQGPELLVQFQDESVVDDSQLPKDRFSAERLKGVDSTLKIQPAELGDSAMYLCASSRTVNTEAFFGQGTRLTVV.

J is TRBJ2-6 and V is TRBV30, with D possibly being TRBD2 (6 bases). The CDR3 is 15 amino acids. Germline V lookup: CDR1 GTSNPN, CDR2 SVGIG (reference sequence). The V end was cut by 5 bases, the J end by 0 bases, with 11 bases between. The DNA of the CDR3 is TGTGCCTGGGGGGTGGGGGGCTCTGGGGCCAACGTCCTGACTTTC. Translating gives CAWGVGGSGANVLTF.

The chain couples TRBV19 to TRBJ1-2; 12 bases line up with TRBD1. The ends lost 3 bases at V and 8 bases at J; junction bases unmatched: 4. Germline lookup yields CDR1 LNHDA and CDR2 SQIVND (reference sequence). The CDR3 has 14 amino acids. As DNA, the CDR3 is TGTGCCAGTAGTATCGGGACAGGGGGCGAGGGCTACACCTTC. It encodes CASSIGTGGEGYTF.

The genes are TRBV12-3 or TRBV12-4 and TRBJ2-7, with 9 bases lining up with TRBD1. The CDR3 consists of 12 residues. The J segment lost 5 bases and the V segment lost 10 bases, leaving 6 bases of the junction unmatched. CDR3 sequence reads: CATGQGSDEQYF. CDR3 coding DNA: TGTGCCACTGGACAGGGGTCAGACGAGCAGTACTTC.

The rearrangement links TRBV3-1 (or the pseudogene TRBV3-2) to TRBJ1-2; no clear D. This CDR3 region has 15 residues. CDR1 LGHDT and CDR2 YNNKEL come from the germline V gene (reference sequence). Trimming pared 0 bases from V and 4 bases from J, leaving 12 bases between. CDR3 in DNA: TGTGCCAGCAGCCAAGAGTGGCCCAGAAGCTATGGCTACACCTTC. Translation gives CASSQEWPRSYGYTF.

This sequence joins TRBV6-2 or TRBV6-3 and TRBJ2-1, with TRBD2 identical over 7 bases. CDR3 length: 15 residues. Looked up from germline, CDR1 is MNHEY and CDR2 is SVGEGT. V gave up 2 bases and J gave up 7 bases; unmatched junction bases: 8. The CDR3 DNA follows: TGTGCCAGCAGTTACGATGGCGGGAGAGCGAATGAGCAGTTCTTC. Protein product: CASSYDGGRANEQFF.